This TCR beta chain was identified in a study of blood T cell repertoires in COVID-19. This clone was counted only a few times. Sequencing used immunoSEQ multiplex PCR; TCRdb keeps in-frame clones, though not all of them. Seen here are around 250,000 clones, 86% observed once, and the top ten hold 9% to 15%. With 5 bases clipped from V and 8 bases from J, the junction kept 11 bases outside the gene matches. The V gene's germline CDR1 is SGHAT and CDR2 FQNNGV. The CDR3 runs 15 residues. Sequencing was done on a sample of peripheral blood. This sequence was found in a man older than 75 with acute or convalescent COVID-19. The V call is TRBV11-2, the J call TRBJ2-1; TRBD1 matches at 8 bases. CDR3 in amino acids: CASSPLGQGNDEQFF. Written as DNA, the CDR3 is TGTGCCAGCAGCCCTCTAGGACAGGGTAACGATGAGCAGTTCTTC.